This T cell receptor (beta chain) emerged from a study of cytomegalovirus exposure and HLA in healthy donors. Study-level findings and limits: The likely origin of a cluster of highly shared sequence variants was a sequencing artifact. Some V segments could not be told apart, so they were left out, TRBV6-2 and TRBV6-3 among them. Cytomegalovirus association was assigned to 150 to 200 TCR beta chains. Presence/absence analyses rested on an assumption that sequencing depth was roughly uniform across donors.

Germline V gene data show CDR1 as MDHEN and CDR2 as SYDVKM. V shed 3 bases and J 6 bases; nucleotides not matched to a gene: 5. This CDR3 comprises 15 residues. With regard to this clone: Antigen unknown.

Both 60 Vbeta primers and 13 Jbeta primers went into the PCR. TCRdb's table, derived via immunoSEQ multiplex PCR, lists solely in-frame clones and lacks some. The repertoire has about 140,000 clones, around three quarters of them found once; the top ten carry approximately 2%. This chain joins TRBV28 and TRBJ2-7; 13 bases are a match to TRBD2. The clonotype was recovered from a man aged 25-40 years in good health and CMV-seronegative. The sequenced sample consisted of PBMCs. The CDR3 protein is CASSLWTSGSGEQYF. CDR3 nucleotides: TGTGCCAGCAGTTTGTGGACTAGCGGGAGTGGCGAGCAGTACTTC.